This entry describes one T cell receptor (beta chain). Its cognate antigen is unknown. The Oncomine TCR Beta short-read assay was applied to DNA of cultured CD4+ T cells. A single record per CDR3 protein comes from TCRdb applying MiXCR to the PCR reads. The table has about 11,000 distinct CDR3 sequences, roughly 56% seen once. J lost 10 bases, V lost 5 bases, and 6 bases had no gene match. Germline V CDR1 and CDR2: MDHEN, SYDVKM. This CDR3 has 14 amino acids. This entry is derived from a study of vaccination and CD4 T cells after COVID-19. Treatment defined: roughly 10-day PBMC culture with coronavirus spike peptide pools or control peptides (ViraFEST assay). In the ViraFEST assay, peptide-pool expansion preceded TCR sequencing of expanded clonotypes.

The receptor comes from a human donor who had recovered from COVID-19. What was sequenced was CD4+ T cells from blood, cultured in vitro. The chain recombines TRBV28 with TRBJ1-6, with 9 bases aligning to TRBD1. The CDR3 DNA is TGTGCCAGCAGTCCCGGGACAGGGAGGTCACCCCTCCACTTT. It is translated as CASSPGTGRSPLHF. Drawing the rest from reference TRBV28 and TRBJ1-6, the complete variable domain is DVKVTQSSRYLVKRTGEKVFLECVQDMDHENMFWYRQDPGLGLRLIYFSYDVKMKEKGDIPEGYSVSREKKERFSLILESASTNQTSMYLCASSPGTGRSPLHFGNGTRLTVT.